These 25 T cell receptor beta chains share one sample of origin, sequenced in a study of blood T cell repertoires in COVID-19. Some clones are missing from TCRdb's copy, which holds only in-frame ones; the method was immunoSEQ multiplex PCR. The sample records fewer than 200,000 clones, approximately 82% being singletons. Sequencing input: PBMCs or T cells enriched from blood (not recorded which). The receptors stem from a woman aged 50 to 60 who had recovered from COVID-19.

This clone was seen only once. J is TRBJ1-3 and V is TRBV5-5; D is perhaps TRBD1 (5 bases). V lost 4 bases and J 4 bases, leaving 18 bases between the germline ends. Germline CDR1 is SGHKS and CDR2 is YYEKEE (reference sequence). There are 16 residues in the CDR3. The DNA of the CDR3 is TGTGCCAGCAGCCCGGGCCCCCAGGGCGTGGGAAACACCATATATTTT. It translates to CASSPGPQGVGNTIYF.

The V call is TRBV27, the J call TRBJ2-3; 8 bases are shared with TRBD1. CDR1 and CDR2 from the germline V gene are MNHEY and SMNVEV (reference sequence). The CDR3 loop spans 15 amino acids. V was clipped by 8 bases and J by 2 bases; unmatched bases: 9. The CDR3 region is CASVRDRGHTDTQYF. In nucleotides, the CDR3 is TGTGCCAGCGTGCGTGACAGGGGCCACACAGATACGCAGTATTTT.

This clone was counted only a few times. This chain connects TRBV19 to TRBJ1-1, with 7 positions matching TRBD1. Germline values: CDR1 LNHDA, CDR2 SQIVND (reference sequence). The CDR3 extends over 13 amino acids. V was clipped by 10 bases and J by 5 bases; unmatched bases: 10. CDR3 sequence: CATQDAQGTEAFF. CDR3 bases: TGTGCCACCCAGGACGCACAGGGGACTGAAGCTTTCTTT.

V usage is TRBV29-1 and J usage is TRBJ2-1, with D possibly being TRBD1 (5 bases). Between the trimmed V and J ends, which lost 5 bases and 0 bases, there was a span of 11 bases. This CDR3 has 14 amino acids. CDR1 and CDR2 (germline): SQVTM, ANQGSEA. CDR3 region: CSVRQLDSYNEQFF. The CDR3 DNA sequence: TGCAGCGTTCGACAGTTGGACTCCTACAATGAGCAGTTCTTC.

The chain links TRBV28 to TRBJ1-1; no reliable D call. V lost 4 bases and J 4 bases, leaving 13 bases between the germline ends. Per the germline V gene, CDR1 is MDHEN and CDR2 is SYDVKM. The CDR3 is 14 amino acids. CDR3 loop: CASSYPGAGTEAFF. As DNA, the CDR3 is TGTGCCAGCAGTTACCCGGGAGCGGGCACTGAAGCTTTCTTT. Using reference TRBV28 and TRBJ1-1 for the parts outside the CDR3, the full variable domain is DVKVTQSSRYLVKRTGEKVFLECVQDMDHENMFWYRQDPGLGLRLIYFSYDVKMKEKGDIPEGYSVSREKKERFSLILESASTNQTSMYLCASSYPGAGTEAFFGQGTRLTVV.

The chain is built from TRBV28 and TRBJ2-7; no firm D call. The CDR3 totals 13 residues. Germline assignment: CDR1 MDHEN and CDR2 SYDVKM. Trimming removed 5 bases from V and 0 bases from J, with 8 bases in between. This CDR3 is CASSGGLSYEQYV. CDR3 nucleotide sequence: TGTGCCAGCAGTGGCGGCCTCTCCTACGAGCAGTACGTC.

This chain connects TRBV7-9 to TRBJ1-4, with 8 bases fitting TRBD1. The CDR3 is 14 amino acids. Losses at the gene ends were 5 bases for V and 8 bases for J; bases not matched to a gene: 7. Germline assignment: CDR1 SEHNR and CDR2 FQNEAQ (reference sequence). The CDR3 spells CASSHGQGKEKLFF. In DNA form, the CDR3 reads TGTGCCAGCAGCCACGGACAGGGAAAAGAAAAACTGTTTTTT.

The chain links TRBV6-2 or TRBV6-3 to TRBJ1-1; D unclear. Trimming left V 4 bases short and J 0 bases short, with 6 bases between. The germline V gene encodes CDR1 MNHEY and CDR2 SVGEGT. CDR3 size: 13 residues. CDR3 sequence: CASSFGMNTEAFF. The CDR3 bases are TGTGCCAGCAGTTTCGGGATGAACACTGAAGCTTTCTTT.

The chain is built from TRBV28 and TRBJ2-6, with a tentative D call TRBD1 (6 bases). Germline V gene data show CDR1 as MDHEN and CDR2 as SYDVKM. Trimming removed 6 bases from V and 0 bases from J, with 18 bases in between. The CDR3 runs 18 residues. The CDR3 sequence is CASRTALTGASGANVLTF. The DNA of the CDR3 is TGTGCCAGCAGGACGGCCCTGACAGGCGCCTCTGGGGCCAACGTCCTGACTTTC.

This chain uses TRBV29-1 with TRBJ2-3; 14 positions agree with TRBD2. With V trimmed by 6 bases and J by 3 bases, 5 bases remained unmatched. Germline V gene data show CDR1 as SQVTM and CDR2 as ANQGSEA. CDR3 size: 15 residues. CDR3 DNA sequence: TGCAGCGTCGTGGGGACTAGCGGGAGAACAGATACGCAGTATTTT. This gives the protein CSVVGTSGRTDTQYF.

The chain links TRBV7-2 to TRBJ1-1; unclear D gene. This CDR3 is built from 13 residues. With 3 bases removed from V and 1 base from J, the gap between germline ends came to 6 bases. Germline V gives CDR1 SGHTA, CDR2 FQGNSA. The CDR3 region has the DNA TGTGCCAGCAGCTTCCACAGGAACACTGAAGCTTTCTTT. The encoded protein is CASSFHRNTEAFF.

The chain employs TRBV30 and TRBJ2-3; no clear D. The germline V gene has CDR1 GTSNPN and CDR2 SVGIG (reference sequence). With 0 bases removed from V and 4 bases from J, the gap between germline ends came to 5 bases. The CDR3 is 12 amino acids. The DNA of the CDR3 is TGTGCCTGGAGTGTGCGGTCAGATACGCAGTATTTT. Residues: CAWSVRSDTQYF.

The rearrangement joins TRBV5-4 to TRBJ2-7; TRBD1 matches at 7 bases. V gave up 3 bases and J gave up 6 bases; unmatched junction bases: 12. This CDR3 has 15 amino acids. The V gene's germline CDR1 is SGHNT and CDR2 YYREEE (reference sequence). CDR3 region: CASSSKGAHQSEQYV. In nucleotides, the CDR3 is TGTGCCAGCAGCTCGAAGGGGGCACATCAGTCCGAGCAGTACGTC.

The rearrangement uses TRBV27 and TRBJ1-2; no clear D. V dropped 2 bases and J dropped 1 base, with 5 bases sitting between them. Germline V gives CDR1 MNHEY, CDR2 SMNVEV (reference sequence). The CDR3 runs 13 residues. CDR3 sequence reads: CASSLGGNYGYTF. In DNA, the CDR3 is TGTGCCAGCAGTTTAGGCGGTAACTATGGCTACACCTTC.

The chain links TRBV3-1 (or the pseudogene TRBV3-2) to TRBJ2-1; D perhaps matches TRBD2 (6 bases). This CDR3 is 17 amino acids long. Trimming shortened V by 0 bases and J by 4 bases, and 16 bases separated the two germline ends. CDR1 is LGHDT, CDR2 YNNKEL, per germline (reference sequence). The CDR3 protein is CASSQDIRDFAYNEQFF. CDR3 coding DNA: TGTGCCAGCAGCCAAGATATCCGGGACTTTGCATACAATGAGCAGTTCTTC.

The chain links TRBV3-1 (or the pseudogene TRBV3-2) to TRBJ2-2, with D maybe TRBD1 (6 bases). Germline assignment: CDR1 LGHDT and CDR2 YNNKEL (reference sequence). The CDR3 extends over 15 amino acids. Trimming shortened V by 1 base and J by 6 bases, and 12 bases separated the two germline ends. CDR3 in amino acids: CASSQGDIQSGELFF. The DNA of the CDR3 is TGTGCCAGCAGCCAAGGGGACATACAATCCGGGGAGCTGTTTTTT.

The chain combines TRBV7-3 with TRBJ1-6, with D perhaps TRBD1 (6 bases). The CDR3 contains 17 residues. Germline V gene data show CDR1 as SGHTA and CDR2 as FQGTGA. Trimming left V 2 bases short and J 0 bases short, with 11 bases between. CDR3 loop: CASSLGGASSYNSPLHF. CDR3 nucleotide sequence: TGTGCCAGCAGCTTAGGGGGGGCGAGCTCCTATAATTCACCCCTCCACTTT.

The V and J genes are TRBV11-2 and TRBJ2-3; 9 bases are a match to TRBD1. The germline gives CDR1 SGHAT, CDR2 FQNNGV. The CDR3 is 16 amino acids. V was clipped by 5 bases and J by 2 bases; unmatched bases: 8. The CDR3 region has the DNA TGTGCCAGCAGCAACGACAGGGGGTCGGTCACAGATACGCAGTATTTT. Translation gives CASSNDRGSVTDTQYF.

The V call is TRBV27, the J call TRBJ1-5, with D perhaps matching TRBD1 (6 bases). Trimming shortened V by 2 bases and J by 3 bases, and 20 bases separated the two germline ends. The CDR3 is 18 amino acids. The germline V gene has CDR1 MNHEY and CDR2 SMNVEV (reference sequence). The CDR3 coding sequence is TGTGCCAGCAGTTTACGCGGGGGCGGGGGACGGATCAATCAGCCCCAGCATTTT. Protein sequence: CASSLRGGGGRINQPQHF.

This clone was picked up a small number of times. The rearrangement links TRBV19 to TRBJ1-4; tentatively, D is TRBD1 (6 bases). This CDR3 comprises 15 residues. V was trimmed by 7 bases and J by 3 bases, leaving 15 bases between them. Germline-derived CDR1 and CDR2 are LNHDA and SQIVND (reference sequence). CDR3: CASNQNGGANEKLFF. The CDR3 nucleotides read TGTGCCAGTAATCAAAATGGGGGCGCTAATGAAAAACTGTTTTTT.

The CDR3 reads CASRAGTGANEKLFF. The CDR3, as DNA: TGCGCCAGCAGGGCCGGGACAGGGGCTAATGAAAAACTGTTTTTT. The V gene is TRBV10-1, the J gene TRBJ1-4; 10 nucleotides match TRBD1. The V and J ends lost 6 bases and 3 bases, in that order; junction bases with no gene match: 4. The V gene's germline CDR1 is WNHNN and CDR2 SYGVQD (reference sequence). The CDR3 loop spans 15 amino acids.

This clone was found once. The chain joins TRBV19 to TRBJ2-1, with TRBD2 identical over 9 bases. The ends lost 5 bases at V and 3 bases at J; junction bases unmatched: 14. Germline lookup yields CDR1 LNHDA and CDR2 SQIVND (reference sequence). This CDR3 contains 18 residues. In DNA, the CDR3 is TGTGCCAGTAGTCGGCTCCCCTCTAGCGGGGCTCGCTACAATGAGCAGTTCTTC. Translating gives CASSRLPSSGARYNEQFF.

The chain recombines TRBV4-3 with TRBJ2-1, with 14 bases identical to TRBD2. The CDR3 consists of 18 residues. CDR1 is LGHNA, CDR2 YSLEER, per germline. V shed 0 bases, J shed 4 bases, and the junction held 5 bases outside the gene matches. In nucleotides, the CDR3 is TGCGCCAGCAGCCAAGATACCTGGACTAGCGGGAGGTACAATGAGCAGTTCTTC. Its translation is CASSQDTWTSGRYNEQFF.

The chain employs TRBV5-6 and TRBJ1-2; tentative D call: TRBD1 (5 bases). The CDR3 covers 13 residues. Germline CDR1 is SGHDT and CDR2 is YYEEEE. V dropped 0 bases and J dropped 7 bases, with 10 bases sitting between them. CDR3 in amino acids: CASSLVDTGGYTF. Here the CDR3 DNA reads TGTGCCAGCAGCTTGGTGGACACGGGTGGCTACACCTTC. Based on the CDR3 plus reference TRBV5-6 and TRBJ1-2, the full variable domain is DAGVTQSPTHLIKTRGQQVTLRCSPKSGHDTVSWYQQALGQGPQFIFQYYEEEERQRGNFPDRFSGHQFPNYSSELNVNALLLGDSALYLCASSLVDTGGYTFGSGTRLTVV.

The rearrangement links TRBV21-1 to TRBJ1-2. TRBV21-1 is a documented pseudogene. The CDR3 extends over 13 amino acids. The CDR3 region is CASSKRVDYGYTF. The CDR3 DNA follows: TGTGCCAGCAGCAAACGGGTAGACTATGGCTACACCTTC.